These T cell receptor beta chains were read from a single sample in a study of blood T cell repertoires in COVID-19. Here immunoSEQ multiplex PCR was the method, and the copy in TCRdb shows in-frame clones only, minus some. The sample comprises about 160,000 clones, about three quarters of which are singletons, and roughly 8.6% rests with the top ten. Material: peripheral blood. The receptors shown here come from a man in his sixties with acute or convalescent COVID-19. CDR3s include the opening cysteine and the closing phenylalanine or tryptophan. The D gene is left open where the match is weak. Size is stated for part of the rows, as once, few or many counts, or as a class when the clone is expanded.

V: TRBV6-5
D: TRBD2
size: NA
J: TRBJ2-2
DNA: TGTGCCAGCAGTTACGGAGCGGGGGGCCTCACCGGGGAGCTGTTTTTT
CDR3: CASSYGAGGLTGELFF

V: TRBV25-1
D: NA
size: NA
J: TRBJ1-1
DNA: TGTGCCAGCACCCGACGGGGTAAAGACACTGAAGCTTTCTTT
CDR3: CASTRRGKDTEAFF

V: TRBV6-5
D: TRBD1
size: NA
J: TRBJ2-7
DNA: TGTGCCAGCAGTTACGGACAGGGGCGTACCTACGAGCAGTACTTC
CDR3: CASSYGQGRTYEQYF

V: TRBV19
D: TRBD2
size: NA
J: TRBJ2-2
DNA: TGTGCCAGTAGTATAGCCGGGGGGTATGCCACCGGGGAGCTGTTTTTT
CDR3: CASSIAGGYATGELFF

V: TRBV9
D: NA
size: once
J: TRBJ1-1
DNA: TGTGCCAGCAGCGTAGAGGGGATGAACACTGAAGCTTTCTTT
CDR3: CASSVEGMNTEAFF

V: TRBV25-1
D: TRBD1
size: NA
J: TRBJ2-3
DNA: TGTGCCAGCTCGGGACAGGGTGAGGGAGATACGCAGTATTTT
CDR3: CASSGQGEGDTQYF

V: TRBV21-1
D: NA
size: once
J: TRBJ2-5
DNA: TGTGCCAGCAGCAAAGCAACGGACACCCCGTACCAAGAGACCCAGTACTTC
CDR3: CASSKATDTPYQETQYF

V: TRBV2
D: TRBD1
size: once
J: TRBJ1-3
DNA: TGTGCCAGCAGTTCCGGGACAGGGATTGGAAACACCATATATTTT
CDR3: CASSSGTGIGNTIYF

V: TRBV30
D: TRBD1
size: NA
J: TRBJ2-3
DNA: TGTGCCTGGAACATCCGGGACAGGGCGAAAGATACGCAGTATTTT
CDR3: CAWNIRDRAKDTQYF

V: TRBV5-1
D: TRBD1
size: NA
J: TRBJ2-7
DNA: TGCGCCAGCAGCCGGGGACAGGGCTCCTACGAGCAGTACTTC
CDR3: CASSRGQGSYEQYF

V: TRBV28
D: TRBD1
size: NA
J: TRBJ2-7
DNA: TGTGCCAGCAGATCATATACCGGGACAGGGGGCGGGTACGAGCAGTACTTC
CDR3: CASRSYTGTGGGYEQYF

V: TRBV5-6
D: TRBD1
size: NA
J: TRBJ2-7
DNA: TGTGCCAGCAGCATCGGGACAGTCTACGAGCAGTACTTC
CDR3: CASSIGTVYEQYF

V: TRBV2
D: TRBD1
size: NA
J: TRBJ2-6
DNA: TGTGCCAGCAGTGCGGGGACAGGACGACTCTCTGGGGCCAACGTCCTGACTTTC
CDR3: CASSAGTGRLSGANVLTF

V: TRBV30
D: TRBD1
size: few
J: TRBJ2-2
DNA: TGTGCCTGGGCAGGACAGGGGGGGACCGGGGAGCTGTTTTTT
CDR3: CAWAGQGGTGELFF

V: TRBV19
D: NA
size: NA
J: TRBJ2-7
DNA: TGTGCCAGTAGTACTGGGACAAGTTACTACGAGCAGTACTTC
CDR3: CASSTGTSYYEQYF

V: TRBV5-8
D: NA
size: NA
J: TRBJ2-3
DNA: TGTGCCAGCAGCTTCCCCTTAGGGGCAGATACGCAGTATTTT
CDR3: CASSFPLGADTQYF

V: TRBV24-1
D: TRBD1
size: NA
J: TRBJ2-7
DNA: TGTGCCACCAGCGAACAGGGGTACGAGCAGTACTTC
CDR3: CATSEQGYEQYF

V: TRBV12-3/TRBV12-4
D: TRBD1
size: NA
J: TRBJ1-2
DNA: TGTGCCAGCAGCCAGGGGGACAGGAGCTACACCTTC
CDR3: CASSQGDRSYTF

V: TRBV12-5
D: TRBD1
size: NA
J: TRBJ1-4
DNA: TGTGCTAGTGGTTTGGTTGCAGGGGGCCCTAATGAAAAACTGTTTTTT
CDR3: CASGLVAGGPNEKLFF

V: TRBV7-3
D: NA
size: NA
J: TRBJ2-2
DNA: TGTGCCAGCAGCTTCTCAAGACTGAACACCGGGGAGCTGTTTTTT
CDR3: CASSFSRLNTGELFF

V: TRBV5-1
D: TRBD2
size: NA
J: TRBJ2-3
DNA: TGCGCCAGCAGCTTGGTACCTAGCGGGTTAGGCACAGATACGCAGTATTTT
CDR3: CASSLVPSGLGTDTQYF

V: TRBV7-2
D: TRBD1
size: NA
J: TRBJ2-7
DNA: TGTGCCAGCAGCCCACAGGGGGCGGGCCTCTACACCTACGAGCAGTACTTC
CDR3: CASSPQGAGLYTYEQYF

V: TRBV7-2
D: NA
size: once
J: TRBJ2-2
DNA: TGTGCCAGCAGCCCAATCGGGACCGGGGAGCTGTTTTTT
CDR3: CASSPIGTGELFF

V: TRBV5-1
D: NA
size: NA
J: TRBJ2-3
DNA: TGCGCCAGCAGCCTCACCCCCGGGACTGGGGTAGATACGCAGTATTTT
CDR3: CASSLTPGTGVDTQYF

V: TRBV6-1
D: NA
size: NA
J: TRBJ2-7
DNA: TGTGCCAGCAGTGAAAATGGGCCGAGGGACGAGCAGTACTTC
CDR3: CASSENGPRDEQYF

V: TRBV3-1/TRBV3-2
D: NA
size: NA
J: TRBJ1-3
DNA: TGTGCCAGCAGCCAAAAAGCCGTGACCATATATTTT
CDR3: CASSQKAVTIYF

V: TRBV11-2
D: NA
size: once
J: TRBJ1-1
DNA: TGTGCCAGCAGCCCAGCCCTGGGGGGGGAAACTGAAGCTTTCTTT
CDR3: CASSPALGGETEAFF

V: TRBV6-6
D: NA
size: NA
J: TRBJ2-4
DNA: TGTGCCAGCACTAACGGAGCAAACATTCAGTACTTC
CDR3: CASTNGANIQYF

V: TRBV5-1
D: TRBD1
size: NA
J: TRBJ1-6
DNA: TGCGCCAGCCGCCGGGACAGGGTTGATTCACCCCTCCACTTT
CDR3: CASRRDRVDSPLHF

V: TRBV6-5
D: TRBD1
size: NA
J: TRBJ1-3
DNA: TGTGCCAGCAGTCCCAGGGGGCGCACTGGAAACACCATATATTTT
CDR3: CASSPRGRTGNTIYF

V: TRBV24-1
D: NA
size: few
J: TRBJ1-5
DNA: TGTGCCACCAGCGTGGGGGGACAGCCCCAGCATTTT
CDR3: CATSVGGQPQHF

V: TRBV19
D: TRBD1
size: NA
J: TRBJ2-7
DNA: TGTGCCAGTAGTACTCGACAGGGGATCTCCGAGCAGTACTTC
CDR3: CASSTRQGISEQYF

V: TRBV10-3
D: TRBD2
size: NA
J: TRBJ2-1
DNA: TGTGCCATCAGTGAGTCTACTAGCGGATCCTACAATGAGCAGTTCTTC
CDR3: CAISESTSGSYNEQFF

V: TRBV29-1
D: TRBD2
size: NA
J: TRBJ2-3
DNA: TGCAGCGTTGAGGGGGGGACCTGGGGAGATACGCAGTATTTT
CDR3: CSVEGGTWGDTQYF

V: TRBV30
D: TRBD2
size: NA
J: TRBJ2-3
DNA: TGTGCCTGGAAGACTAGCGGGGGCACCTACACGCAGTATTTT
CDR3: CAWKTSGGTYTQYF

V: TRBV19
D: TRBD1
size: NA
J: TRBJ1-5
DNA: TGTGCCAGTAGTTTCCGGGACAGCGGCAATCAGCCCCAGCATTTT
CDR3: CASSFRDSGNQPQHF

V: TRBV9
D: TRBD1
size: NA
J: TRBJ1-4
DNA: TGTGCCAGCAGGAAAACAGGGGGCGCCGGTGAAAAACTGTTTTTT
CDR3: CASRKTGGAGEKLFF

V: TRBV6-2/TRBV6-3
D: NA
size: NA
J: TRBJ2-4
DNA: TGTGCCAGCAGTTATTCATCACAAGCCAAAAACATTCAGTACTTC
CDR3: CASSYSSQAKNIQYF

V: TRBV5-1
D: TRBD1
size: NA
J: TRBJ2-3
DNA: TGCGCCAGCAGCTTCCAACAGGGGTCTGCGCAGTATTTT
CDR3: CASSFQQGSAQYF

V: TRBV4-3
D: NA
size: once
J: TRBJ1-1
DNA: TGCGCCAGCAGCCAAGAAGGTAGGGGTGAAGCTTTCTTT
CDR3: CASSQEGRGEAFF

V: TRBV7-6
D: TRBD2
size: NA
J: TRBJ2-3
DNA: TGTGCCAGCAGCTTGACTAGCGGGGACACAGATACGCAGTATTTT
CDR3: CASSLTSGDTDTQYF

V: TRBV29-1
D: NA
size: NA
J: TRBJ2-7
DNA: TGCAGCGTTGAAACGGCCCTCGACAATTCCTACGAGCAGTACTTC
CDR3: CSVETALDNSYEQYF

V: TRBV11-3
D: NA
size: NA
J: TRBJ2-2
DNA: TGTGCCAGCAGCCTGGACAGGAACACCGGGGAGCTGTTTTTT
CDR3: CASSLDRNTGELFF

V: TRBV7-2
D: NA
size: NA
J: TRBJ1-6
DNA: TGTGCCAGCAGCTTCGCATCGAGCTCCTATAATTCACCCCTCCACTTT
CDR3: CASSFASSSYNSPLHF

V: TRBV2
D: TRBD1
size: NA
J: TRBJ2-7
DNA: TGTGCCAGCAGTGAATTGGGGACAGGAACCTACGAGCAGTACTTC
CDR3: CASSELGTGTYEQYF

V: TRBV7-9
D: TRBD2
size: NA
J: TRBJ2-1
DNA: TGTGCCAGCAGCCATAGCGGGGGGGCCGCTGGTGAGCAGTTCTTC
CDR3: CASSHSGGAAGEQFF

V: TRBV27
D: TRBD1
size: once
J: TRBJ2-1
DNA: TGTGCCAGCAGTTTGGGAAGGGGACAGGGGGCAGTTGAGCAGTTCTTC
CDR3: CASSLGRGQGAVEQFF

V: TRBV3-1/TRBV3-2
D: NA
size: NA
J: TRBJ1-2
DNA: TGTGCCAGCACCACCTCAGGGAACTATGGCTACACCTTC
CDR3: CASTTSGNYGYTF

V: TRBV19
D: TRBD1
size: NA
J: TRBJ1-5
DNA: TGTGCCAGTAGTATGGGACAGGGGGCAATCAGCCCCCAGCATTTT
CDR3: CASSMGQGAISPQHF

V: TRBV7-8
D: TRBD2
size: NA
J: TRBJ2-2
DNA: TGTGCCAGCAAGGGGACTAGCGGGGGCGGCACCGGGGAGCTGTTTTTT
CDR3: CASKGTSGGGTGELFF

V: TRBV2
D: NA
size: NA
J: TRBJ2-7
DNA: TGTGCCAGCAGTTTAATAATGTACGAGCAGTACTTC
CDR3: CASSLIMYEQYF

V: TRBV28
D: NA
size: NA
J: TRBJ2-1
DNA: TGTGCCAGCAGTTTTGCCGGGAACAATGAGCAGTTCTTC
CDR3: CASSFAGNNEQFF

V: TRBV5-4
D: NA
size: NA
J: TRBJ1-1
DNA: TGTGCCAGCAGCCCGGGGACTGTTATGAACACTGAAGCTTTCTTT
CDR3: CASSPGTVMNTEAFF

V: TRBV9
D: TRBD2
size: NA
J: TRBJ2-1
DNA: TGTGCCAGCAGCACCCGGACTAGCGGGGGGAGGAATGAGCAGTTCTTC
CDR3: CASSTRTSGGRNEQFF